These 32 T cell receptor beta chains came from one sample sequenced in a study of response to subunit inactivated influenza vaccine. TCRdb re-called the RT-PCR reads with MiXCR, one entry per CDR3 protein. The sample lists a few hundred thousand distinct CDR3 sequences, around 13% occurring once. The sequencing used PBMCs from blood, collected about 11 days after vaccination. The origin of the receptors is a man aged 45-65 years who received an inactivated influenza vaccine.

This clonotype has more than one count but fewer than ten. This chain joins TRBV19 and TRBJ2-5; 8 bases match TRBD1. The CDR3 consists of 14 residues. The V and J ends lost 5 bases and 5 bases, in that order; junction bases with no gene match: 7. Germline CDR1 LNHDA, CDR2 SQIVND (reference sequence). CDR3 sequence: CASSDTGGSETQYF. CDR3 DNA sequence: TGTGCCAGTAGTGACACAGGGGGGAGTGAGACCCAGTACTTC.

The genes are TRBV20-1 and TRBJ2-5; 8 bases match TRBD2. Germline assignment: CDR1 DFQATT and CDR2 SNEGSKA (reference sequence). Trimming took 3 bases from V and 5 from J; bases not matched to a gene: 8. This CDR3 spans 14 amino acids. Here the CDR3 DNA reads TGCAGTGCTAGGGAGCGGGGGTTTCTTGAGACCCAGTACTTC. This codes for CSARERGFLETQYF.

This clonotype was found a few times. The rearrangement links TRBV29-1 to TRBJ2-3; perhaps TRBD1 as D (6 bases). Germline V lookup: CDR1 SQVTM, CDR2 ANQGSEA. Trimming removed 4 bases from V and 2 bases from J, with 13 bases in between. This CDR3 is 14 amino acids long. The CDR3 nucleotides are TGCAGCGTTGCCCCTGGACAGACCACAGATACGCAGTATTTT. It translates to CSVAPGQTTDTQYF.

The rearrangement links TRBV20-1 to TRBJ2-3, with 13 positions matching TRBD2. CDR3 length equals 16 residues. Germline V CDR1 and CDR2: DFQATT, SNEGSKA (reference sequence). Trimming at V came to 6 bases and at J to 0 bases, leaving 6 bases not matched to a gene. The DNA of the CDR3 is TGCAGTGCCGGGACTAGCGGGACCCCTAGCACAGATACGCAGTATTTT. Amino acids: CSAGTSGTPSTDTQYF.

The chain uses TRBV5-6 and TRBJ1-2; 7 bases map to TRBD1. The CDR3 sequence is 15 residues long. V dropped 1 base and J dropped 4; count of bases not matched to a gene: 7. In germline, CDR1 is SGHDT, CDR2 YYEEEE. The CDR3, as DNA: TGTGCCAGCAGCTTGATGACAGGGAGAGCCTATGGCTACACCTTC. Its translation: CASSLMTGRAYGYTF.

The genes are TRBV6-1 and TRBJ2-7; D assignment may be TRBD1 or TRBD2 (6 bases each). V was cut by 6 bases and J by 7 bases, with 19 bases left in between. This CDR3 spans 14 amino acids. Germline CDR1 reads MNHNS; CDR2 reads SASEGT. CDR3 protein: CASSLGGAWWEQYF. CDR3 sequence (DNA): TGTGCCAGCAGCCTGGGGGGCGCTTGGTGGGAGCAGTACTTC.

The V gene is TRBV5-1, the J gene TRBJ2-7, with a weak D call TRBD2 (5 bases). From germline, CDR1 is SGHRS and CDR2 YFSETQ. This CDR3 is 13 amino acids long. V was shortened by 5 bases and J by 3 bases, with 12 bases between the two germline ends. This CDR3 reads CASSLQEGYEQYF. The CDR3 nucleotides are TGCGCCAGCAGTTTACAAGAGGGCTACGAGCAGTACTTC.

This clonotype has just a few counts. This chain uses TRBV15 with TRBJ2-2; D remains ambiguous. Per germline, CDR1 LNHNV and CDR2 YYDKDF (reference sequence). V was pared by 0 bases and J by 4 bases, with 6 bases between. This CDR3 has 14 residues. CDR3 coding DNA: TGTGCCACCAGCAGAGATGTAGGCACCGGGGAGCTGTTTTTT. This sequence encodes CATSRDVGTGELFF.

V is TRBV5-1 and J is TRBJ2-5; TRBD1 matches 8 bases. The germline CDR1 and CDR2 sequences are SGHRS and YFSETQ. This CDR3 has 15 amino acids. With 2 bases clipped from V and 5 bases from J, the junction kept 8 bases outside the gene matches. The CDR3 bases are TGCGCCAGCAGCTTACGACAGGGGAGTGGGGAGACCCAGTACTTC. Translation: CASSLRQGSGETQYF.

Only one count was recorded for this clonotype. The V gene is TRBV5-1, the J gene TRBJ1-5; no definite D call. Trimming left V 4 bases short and J 8 bases short, with 16 bases between. The CDR3 extends over 14 amino acids. CDR1 and CDR2 (germline): SGHRS, YFSETQ. CDR3 sequence (DNA): TGCGCCAGCAGCCGAGGACCGAGCGGGGAGCCCCAGCATTTT. It yields the protein CASSRGPSGEPQHF.

V and J are TRBV7-2 and TRBJ1-2; TRBD1 is a possible D gene (5 bases). Trimming took 0 bases from V and 4 from J, leaving 12 bases between them. CDR1 is SGHTA, CDR2 FQGNSA, per germline. CDR3 size: 15 residues. CDR3 protein: CASSLAVTGVYGYTF. The CDR3 DNA follows: TGTGCCAGCAGCTTAGCTGTCACGGGGGTCTATGGCTACACCTTC.

This clonotype has at least ten counts. V and J are TRBV18 and TRBJ2-1; no firm D call. The CDR3 is 15 amino acids. V was shortened by 1 base and J by 0 bases, with 7 bases between the two germline ends. Germline loops: CDR1 KGHSH, CDR2 LQKENI. This CDR3 reads CASSPLASSYNEQFF. CDR3 nucleotides: TGTGCCAGCTCACCACTCGCGAGCTCCTACAATGAGCAGTTCTTC.

This clonotype was observed a handful of times. V and J are TRBV6-1 and TRBJ1-6; no definite D call. Germline loops: CDR1 MNHNS, CDR2 SASEGT. The CDR3 contains 14 residues. The V end was cut by 7 bases, the J end by 8 bases, with 15 bases between. CDR3 DNA sequence: TGTGCCAGCAACCGATTGGGAGCGGATTCACCCCTCCACTTT. Translating it yields CASNRLGADSPLHF.

A few counts support this clonotype. The rearrangement links TRBV20-1 to TRBJ2-1; 7 nucleotides align to TRBD2. Per germline, CDR1 DFQATT and CDR2 SNEGSKA (reference sequence). The CDR3 covers 16 residues. Losses at the gene ends were 6 bases for V and 10 bases for J; bases not matched to a gene: 21. The CDR3 DNA reads as TGCAGTGCGAGGGATACAGGCGGGAGCCTCCTGAGGGAGCAGTTCTTC. Protein: CSARDTGGSLLREQFF.

The sample holds a few counts of this clonotype. The chain is built from TRBV9 and TRBJ2-1; D is uncertain. The germline V gene has CDR1 SGDLS and CDR2 YYNGEE. The length of the CDR3 is 14 residues. V was trimmed by 0 bases and J by 9 bases, leaving 13 bases between them. CDR3 loop: CASSVDLSAREQFF. The CDR3 DNA is TGTGCCAGCAGCGTAGATCTGTCAGCACGTGAGCAGTTCTTC.

This clonotype was observed many times. This chain links TRBV5-1 with TRBJ1-1; D is unclear. V dropped 2 bases and J dropped 6 bases, with 14 bases sitting between them. Germline CDR1 SGHRS, CDR2 YFSETQ. The length of the CDR3 is 14 residues. This CDR3 is CASSFWQEGAEAFF. The CDR3 coding sequence is TGCGCCAGCAGCTTTTGGCAGGAGGGCGCTGAAGCTTTCTTT.

The sample holds a few counts of this clonotype. The V and J genes are TRBV2 and TRBJ2-1; D gene uncertain. The CDR3 is made up of 15 amino acids. Germline assignment: CDR1 SNHLY and CDR2 FYNNEI. V lost 11 bases to trimming and J lost 3 bases, with 20 bases between them. CDR3 loop: CAARPDSNHYNEQFF. The CDR3, as DNA: TGTGCCGCAAGACCCGACTCGAACCACTACAATGAGCAGTTCTTC.

This clonotype appeared a few times. This chain connects TRBV9 to TRBJ2-1, with 11 bases that match TRBD2. The germline CDR1 and CDR2 sequences are SGDLS and YYNGEE. With 3 bases clipped from V and 9 bases from J, the junction kept 5 bases outside the gene matches. This CDR3 region has 14 residues. The CDR3 here is CASSGPGLAAEQFF. CDR3 nucleotide sequence: TGTGCCAGCAGCGGGCCGGGACTAGCGGCTGAGCAGTTCTTC.

The J gene is TRBJ1-5, the V gene TRBV27; D is perhaps TRBD1 (6 bases). The germline CDR1 and CDR2 sequences are MNHEY and SMNVEV (reference sequence). This CDR3 spans 15 amino acids. V was clipped by 5 bases and J by 7 bases, with 18 bases between them. The CDR3 reads CASSRGIGGRQPQHF. The CDR3 DNA follows: TGTGCCAGCAGTAGAGGGATTGGGGGCAGACAGCCCCAGCATTTT.

This clonotype has just a few counts. The rearrangement joins TRBV20-1 to TRBJ1-2; unclear D gene. The length of the CDR3 is 11 residues. Germline lookup yields CDR1 DFQATT and CDR2 SNEGSKA (reference sequence). Trimming took 7 bases from V and 8 from J, leaving 14 bases between them. CDR3: CSVSRREGYTF. CDR3 DNA sequence: TGCAGTGTATCACGCCGGGAGGGCTACACCTTC.

This clonotype occurred many times. The junction departs from the called germline gene at one end, perhaps through a read error. The chain is built from TRBV5-1 and TRBJ2-3; D gene unclear. Germline loops: CDR1 SGHRS, CDR2 YFSETQ. The CDR3 runs 13 residues. DNA for the CDR3: TGTGCCAGCAGTTTGAGAAGCACAGATACGCAGTATTTT. Protein sequence: CASSLRSTDTQYF.

Many counts were recorded for this clonotype. The rearrangement uses TRBV5-1 and TRBJ2-7, with 7 positions matching TRBD1. After removal of 4 bases from V and 2 bases from J, the junction contained 9 bases not matched to a gene. CDR3 size: 15 residues. Germline CDR1 is SGHRS and CDR2 is YFSETQ. CDR3 protein: CASSENPGTAYEQYF. CDR3 bases: TGCGCCAGCAGCGAAAACCCCGGGACAGCCTACGAGCAGTACTTC.

This clonotype was picked up a small number of times. The rearrangement uses TRBV6-1 and TRBJ2-1; maybe TRBD2 (5 bases). CDR1 MNHNS and CDR2 SASEGT come from the germline V gene. The CDR3 consists of 15 residues. V was pared by 2 bases and J by 7 bases, with 15 bases between. The CDR3 nucleotides are TGTGCCAGCAGTGAACTTAGCGCTTCCGGTAATGAGCAGTTCTTC. This translates into CASSELSASGNEQFF.

The chain has TRBV10-3 and TRBJ2-2; D unresolved. Germline-derived CDR1 and CDR2 are ENHRY and SYGVKD. V was pared by 0 bases and J by 8 bases, with 10 bases between. The CDR3 totals 14 residues. DNA for the CDR3: TGTGCCATCAGTGAGTCGAAGGATTTTGGGGAGCTGTTTTTT. Protein: CAISESKDFGELFF.

Only a few counts were recorded for this clonotype. The chain uses TRBV10-3 and TRBJ2-3, with 8 bases lining up with TRBD2. Germline V gene sequence: CDR1 ENHRY, CDR2 SYGVKD. With V trimmed by 2 bases and J by 9 bases, 10 bases remained unmatched. CDR3 length: 15 amino acids. The CDR3 bases are TGTGCCATCAGTGAGCTAGCGGGCTCCGGGGTCACGCAGTATTTT. As protein: CAISELAGSGVTQYF.

This clonotype was detected many times. CDR3 loop: CSARDLVFPHTQYF. The CDR3, as DNA: TGCAGTGCTAGAGACCTAGTTTTCCCGCATACGCAGTATTTT. The V and J genes are TRBV20-1 and TRBJ2-3, with D hard to call. The CDR3 loop spans 14 amino acids. V lost 0 bases, J lost 7 bases, and 14 bases lay in between. Germline V gene sequence: CDR1 DFQATT, CDR2 SNEGSKA (reference sequence).

V and J are TRBV20-1 and TRBJ2-7, with 10 bases identical to TRBD1. This CDR3 spans 15 amino acids. CDR1 is DFQATT and CDR2 is SNEGSKA in the germline V gene (reference sequence). V shed 3 bases, J shed 1 base, and the junction held 6 bases outside the gene matches. The CDR3 nucleotides read TGCAGTGCTAGGGACGGACAGGGGGTTTCCTACGAGCAGTACTTC. As protein: CSARDGQGVSYEQYF.

This clonotype was observed at least ten times. V gene TRBV4-3 combines with J gene TRBJ2-2, with 7 bases aligning to TRBD2. Germline V gene lookup returns CDR1 LGHNA and CDR2 YSLEER. Trimming cost V 0 bases and J 2 bases; bases outside gene matches: 15. This CDR3 comprises 20 residues. CDR3 loop: CASSQDYPPAIAGNTGELFF. DNA for the CDR3: TGCGCCAGCAGCCAAGATTACCCCCCCGCGATAGCGGGTAACACCGGGGAGCTGTTTTTT.

This chain uses TRBV28 with TRBJ1-6; 7 bases agree with TRBD1. Germline loops: CDR1 MDHEN, CDR2 SYDVKM. This CDR3 spans 16 amino acids. Trimming cost V 3 bases and J 10 bases; bases outside gene matches: 12. CDR3 coding DNA: TGTGCCAGCAGTTTGACCGGGACAGCTGTTGGGTCACCCCTCCACTTT. It specifies CASSLTGTAVGSPLHF.

This clonotype was counted only a few times. This chain connects TRBV7-6 to TRBJ1-4; no reliable D call. Germline lookup yields CDR1 SGHVS and CDR2 FNYEAQ. This CDR3 region has 16 residues. Trimming cost V 3 bases and J 0 bases, with 11 bases left between them. CDR3 protein: CASSFAGRATNEKLFF. The CDR3 coding sequence is TGTGCCAGCAGCTTCGCCGGACGGGCAACTAATGAAAAACTGTTTTTT.

The rearrangement joins TRBV13 to TRBJ1-6, with D perhaps matching TRBD1 (5 bases). V was pared by 4 bases and J by 11 bases, with 18 bases between. CDR3 length equals 15 residues. CDR1 is PRHDT and CDR2 is FYEKMQ in the germline V gene (reference sequence). The CDR3 sequence is CASSSSDGGKTPLHF. The DNA of the CDR3 is TGTGCCAGCAGCTCGAGCGACGGGGGAAAAACACCCCTCCACTTT. Full variable domain (outside the CDR3, taken from reference TRBV13 and TRBJ1-6): AAGVIQSPRHLIKEKRETATLKCYPIPRHDTVYWYQQGPGQDPQFLISFYEKMQSDKGSIPDRFSAQQFSDYHSELNMSSLELGDSALYFCASSSSDGGKTPLHFGNGTRLTVT.

This clonotype has a handful of counts. The V gene is TRBV6-5, the J gene TRBJ2-2; D might be TRBD1 (6 bases). The CDR3 has 14 amino acids. Per the germline V gene, CDR1 is MNHEY and CDR2 is SVGAGI. V was cut by 2 bases and J by 5 bases, with 9 bases left in between. CDR3 coding DNA: TGTGCCAGCAGTTACCAAGGGGGAACCGGGGAGCTGTTTTTT. Translating it yields CASSYQGGTGELFF.